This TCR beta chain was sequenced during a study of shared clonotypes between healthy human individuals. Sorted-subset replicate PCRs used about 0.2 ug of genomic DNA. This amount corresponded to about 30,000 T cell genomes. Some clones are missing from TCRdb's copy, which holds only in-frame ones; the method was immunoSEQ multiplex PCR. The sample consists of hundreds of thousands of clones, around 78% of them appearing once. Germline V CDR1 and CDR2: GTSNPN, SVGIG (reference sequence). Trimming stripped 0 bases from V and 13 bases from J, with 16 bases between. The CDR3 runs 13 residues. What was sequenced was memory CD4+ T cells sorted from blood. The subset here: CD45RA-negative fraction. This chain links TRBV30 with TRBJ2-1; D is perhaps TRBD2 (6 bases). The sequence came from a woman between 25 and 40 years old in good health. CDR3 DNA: TGTGCCTGGAGTGTAATCCCATCCGGGAGTCAGTTCTTC. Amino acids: CAWSVIPSGSQFF.